The 18 T cell receptor beta chains below come from one sample, sequenced in a study of CD8 T cells in ankylosing spondylitis listed by TCRdb under 2017. Library preparation used 5' RACE. Sequenced using an Illumina HiSeq 2500. TCRdb reanalyzed the raw reads on its own, using fastp at Q25 for trimming and MiXCR for clone calling, and kept in-frame beta chains. Each entry is one CDR3 protein sequence, shown with its most common DNA and genes. This sample comprises about 200,000 distinct CDR3 sequences, 10% to 15% of them detected only once. The ten largest clones take up 15% to 20% of the sample. Input material: blood, either unsorted or a sorted T cell fraction (not recorded which). All receptors come from a male donor with ankylosing spondylitis or in good health (not recorded which).

The rearrangement joins TRBV4-1 to TRBJ2-7, with D perhaps TRBD1 (5 bases). The CDR3 sequence is 13 residues long. V gave up 2 bases and J gave up 3 bases, with 8 bases separating them. Germline assignment: CDR1 MGHRA and CDR2 YSYEKL. CDR3 residues: CASSQIQGYEQYF. CDR3 DNA sequence: TGCGCCAGCAGCCAAATCCAGGGCTACGAGCAGTACTTC.

This clonotype turned up a few times. The CDR3 here is CASSLGAEHTGELFF. As DNA, the CDR3 is TGTGCCAGCAGCTTAGGAGCGGAGCACACCGGGGAGCTGTTTTTT. The genes are TRBV7-9 and TRBJ2-2; D is perhaps TRBD2 (5 bases). With 1 base removed from V and 3 bases from J, the gap between germline ends came to 9 bases. This CDR3 is 15 amino acids long. Germline CDR1 is SEHNR and CDR2 is FQNEAQ (reference sequence).

This clonotype was observed at least ten times. The chain recombines TRBV20-1 with TRBJ1-6; D not certain. Germline values: CDR1 DFQATT, CDR2 SNEGSKA (reference sequence). The CDR3 is 19 amino acids. The ends were cut back, 1 base at V and 0 bases at J, with 19 bases in the middle. The CDR3 DNA sequence: TGCAGTGCTAGAGTTCCCCCGGCCGCCGGTCTCTCCTATAATTCACCCCTCCACTTT. Translation: CSARVPPAAGLSYNSPLHF.

This clonotype was counted between two and nine times. The chain joins TRBV12-3 or TRBV12-4 to TRBJ2-6; a possible D gene is TRBD2 (6 bases). The CDR3 spans 15 residues. V was cut by 10 bases and J by 2 bases, with 15 bases left in between. CDR3 in DNA: TGTGCCACCGACGGGGAGGCCACTGGGGCCAACGTCCTGACTTTC. Translation gives CATDGEATGANVLTF.

Only a few counts were recorded for this clonotype. The V call is TRBV11-1, the J call TRBJ2-1, with 10 bases aligning to TRBD2. The germline V gene has CDR1 SGHAT and CDR2 FQDESV (reference sequence). The CDR3 is 16 amino acids. Trimming cost V 1 base and J 3 bases; bases outside gene matches: 3. The DNA of the CDR3 is TGTGCCAGCAGCTTAGTTTCTAGCGGGAGCTACAATGAGCAGTTCTTC. This translates into CASSLVSSGSYNEQFF.

This clonotype has more than one count but fewer than ten. The V call is TRBV10-2, the J call TRBJ2-1, with D perhaps being TRBD1 or TRBD2 (5 bases each). The length of the CDR3 is 13 residues. V shed 8 bases and J shed 2 bases, with 10 bases lying between them. CDR1 and CDR2 from the germline V gene are WSHSY and SAAADI. In DNA, the CDR3 is TGCGCCAGCTGGGTGGGGGCCTACAATGAGCAGTTCTTC. It is translated as CASWVGAYNEQFF.

The chain is built from TRBV29-1 and TRBJ2-1, with 9 bases identical to TRBD2. In germline, CDR1 is SQVTM, CDR2 ANQGSEA. Unmatched junction bases numbered 9, after V lost 2 bases and J lost 4 bases. CDR3 size: 16 residues. DNA for the CDR3: TGCAGCGTTGAACTTGCGGGACTAGCCCTTTACAATGAGCAGTTCTTC. This translates into CSVELAGLALYNEQFF.

The chain has TRBV7-9 and TRBJ2-7; 11 bases are a match to TRBD1. The length of the CDR3 is 15 residues. V gave up 5 bases and J gave up 4 bases; unmatched junction bases: 7. From germline, CDR1 is SEHNR and CDR2 FQNEAQ (reference sequence). The CDR3 protein is CASSQGTGGWYEQYF. CDR3 nucleotide sequence: TGTGCCAGCAGCCAGGGGACAGGGGGTTGGTACGAGCAGTACTTC.

This clonotype has a count of ten or more. The genes are TRBV4-2 and TRBJ1-5; TRBD1 matches 11 bases. With V trimmed by 1 base and J by 6 bases, 8 bases remained unmatched. The germline gives CDR1 LGHNA, CDR2 YNFKEQ. The CDR3 is 17 amino acids. The DNA for the CDR3 is TGTGCCAGCAGCCAAGGGGGGGCGGGACAGGGGGGTCAGCCCCAGCATTTT. Amino acids: CASSQGGAGQGGQPQHF.

The chain links TRBV6-1 to TRBJ2-7; D is possibly TRBD1 (6 bases). Trimming left V 0 bases short and J 7 bases short, with 22 bases between. Per the germline V gene, CDR1 is MNHNS and CDR2 is SASEGT. The CDR3 spans 17 residues. CDR3: CASSEAPLATGTEEQYF. For the CDR3, the DNA is TGTGCCAGCAGTGAAGCTCCGTTGGCAACAGGGACCGAAGAGCAGTACTTC.

Notes on this clonotype: A read error may produce the germline difference seen at one junction end. The rearrangement uses TRBV5-4 and TRBJ2-1; TRBD2 matches 7 bases. Germline loops: CDR1 SGHNT, CDR2 YYREEE (reference sequence). The length of the CDR3 is 13 residues. The CDR3 nucleotides read TGTGCCAGCAGCTTGGCCGGCAGCGGGGAGCGGTTCTTC. Protein sequence: CASSLAGSGERFF.

This clonotype was recorded many times. The J gene is TRBJ1-5, the V gene TRBV7-2, with no clear D. The germline CDR1 and CDR2 sequences are SGHTA and FQGNSA. The CDR3 loop spans 13 amino acids. Trimming removed 0 bases from V and 7 bases from J, with 7 bases in between. In DNA, the CDR3 is TGTGCCAGCAGCTTAGCGCTAAACCAGCCCCAGCATTTT. Its protein is CASSLALNQPQHF.

The chain carries TRBV15 and TRBJ1-5, with a tentative D call TRBD1 (6 bases). The CDR3 is made up of 12 amino acids. Germline CDR1 reads LNHNV; CDR2 reads YYDKDF (reference sequence). Trimming took off 5 bases at V and 7 bases at J, with 9 bases between the two ends. CDR3 residues: CATSDGGQPQHF. The DNA for the CDR3 is TGTGCCACCAGCGATGGGGGCCAGCCCCAGCATTTT.

There are many counts of this clonotype. The rearrangement links TRBV12-3 or TRBV12-4 to TRBJ2-7; TRBD1 aligns across 7 bases. Unmatched junction bases numbered 8, after V lost 5 bases and J lost 7 bases. CDR3 size: 13 residues. CDR3 sequence: CASSPTGSYEQYF. The DNA for the CDR3 is TGTGCCAGCAGTCCGACAGGGTCTTATGAGCAGTACTTC.

In this sample, this clonotype turned up many times. The V and J genes are TRBV2 and TRBJ2-1; no definite D call. V was cut by 2 bases and J by 1 base, with 3 bases left in between. This CDR3 has 13 residues. Germline CDR1 and CDR2: SNHLY and FYNNEI. The CDR3 DNA follows: TGTGCCAGCAGTGAATTATCCTACAATGAGCAGTTCTTC. Amino acid sequence: CASSELSYNEQFF.

This clonotype was counted only a few times. The V and J genes are TRBV15 and TRBJ2-2; TRBD2 aligns across 9 bases. V lost 0 bases, J lost 6 bases, and 8 bases stayed unmatched. CDR1 and CDR2 from the germline V gene are LNHNV and YYDKDF (reference sequence). This CDR3 contains 17 residues. This CDR3 reads CATSRDLGTSISGELFF. DNA of the CDR3: TGTGCCACCAGCAGAGACCTCGGGACTAGCATCTCCGGGGAGCTGTTTTTT.

In its sample, this clonotype was seen a few times. This chain joins TRBV5-6 and TRBJ2-2, with D unresolved. CDR1 and CDR2 from the germline V gene are SGHDT and YYEEEE. Trimming cost V 3 bases and J 0 bases, with 6 bases left between them. There are 14 residues in the CDR3. The CDR3 loop is CASSYRTNTGELFF. The DNA for the CDR3 is TGTGCCAGCAGCTATAGGACGAACACCGGGGAGCTGTTTTTT.

The chain is built from TRBV4-1 and TRBJ1-2, with a possible D match to TRBD1 (5 bases). With 3 bases removed from V and 8 bases from J, the gap between germline ends came to 19 bases. Germline V gene data show CDR1 as MGHRA and CDR2 as YSYEKL. The CDR3 has 15 amino acids. This chain's CDR3 is CASSHAEGQVGGYTF. In DNA form, the CDR3 reads TGCGCCAGCAGCCACGCGGAGGGGCAAGTGGGGGGCTACACCTTC.